The 29 T cell receptor beta chains below all came from one sample that was sequenced in a study of shared clonotypes between healthy human individuals. Repertoires were generated with immunoSEQ multiplex PCR, while TCRdb's copy carries only in-frame clones and drops some. The sample includes roughly 2,300,000 clones, 80% to 95% of them seen just once. Sequencing was carried out using naive CD4+ T cells from PBMCs. Sample subset: CD45RA+ positively selected. The source of these receptors is a man aged 18 to 30 in good health. Some clones in this sample may be carry-over from other donors' samples.

The gene calls are TRBV7-8 and TRBJ2-4, with D hard to call. CDR3 length: 17 residues. CDR1 is SGHVS and CDR2 is FQNEAQ in the germline V gene. The ends were cut back, 5 bases at V and 0 bases at J, with 17 bases in the middle. CDR3: CASSLFDGLLAKNIQYF. CDR3 DNA sequence: TGTGCCAGCAGCCTTTTTGACGGTCTCCTAGCCAAAAACATTCAGTACTTC.

The chain carries TRBV19 and TRBJ2-1, with TRBD2 matching over 11 bases. The CDR3 spans 17 residues. CDR1 LNHDA and CDR2 SQIVND come from the germline V gene (reference sequence). J lost 2 bases, V lost 6 bases, and 9 bases had no gene match. CDR3 in DNA: TGTGCCAGTAGCAGGGGACTAGCGGTCGTGGCCTACAATGAGCAGTTCTTC. Translating it yields CASSRGLAVVAYNEQFF.

The count of this clone is one. The CDR3 coding sequence is TGTGCCAGCAGCGACGGCGGGAGGGCGACAGATACGCAGTATTTT. Amino acid sequence: CASSDGGRATDTQYF. This rearrangement joins TRBV9 to TRBJ2-3; TRBD2 matches 9 bases. Germline values: CDR1 SGDLS, CDR2 YYNGEE. The CDR3 length is 15 residues. V gave up 3 bases and J gave up 3 bases; unmatched junction bases: 5. The whole variable domain, filled in from reference TRBV9 and TRBJ2-3, reads DSGVTQTPKHLITATGQRVTLRCSPRSGDLSVYWYQQSLDQGLQFLIQYYNGEERAKGNILERFSAQQFPDLHSELNLSSLELGDSALYFCASSDGGRATDTQYFGPGTRLTVL.

Points on this clone: Other DNA sequences from this sample encode an identical CDR3 as well. This chain connects TRBV5-1 to TRBJ2-7; the match to TRBD1 covers 10 bases. The germline CDR1 and CDR2 sequences are SGHRS and YFSETQ. The CDR3 is 13 amino acids. The V and J ends lost 4 bases and 5 bases, in that order; junction bases with no gene match: 3. The CDR3 loop reads CASSPGQGNEQYF. The CDR3 DNA sequence: TGCGCCAGCAGCCCGGGACAGGGGAACGAGCAGTACTTC. The complete variable domain, with remaining parts taken from reference TRBV5-1 and TRBJ2-7, reads KAGVTQTPRYLIKTRGQQVTLSCSPISGHRSVSWYQQTPGQGLQFLFEYFSETQRNKGNFPGRFSGRQFSNSRSEMNVSTLELGDSALYLCASSPGQGNEQYFGPGTRLTVT.

A single count supports this clone. Written as DNA, the CDR3 is TGTGCCAGCAGAAGGGAGGGGAGGGCCGGGGAGCTGTTTTTT. Its protein is CASRREGRAGELFF. The rearrangement joins TRBV6-6 to TRBJ2-2; the match to TRBD2 covers 7 bases. Germline V gives CDR1 MNHNY, CDR2 SVGAGI (reference sequence). The CDR3 covers 14 residues. V gave up 6 bases and J gave up 6 bases; unmatched junction bases: 7.

The chain is built from TRBV9 and TRBJ2-1; D unresolved. The CDR3 consists of 14 residues. Germline values: CDR1 SGDLS, CDR2 YYNGEE. The germline V and J ends were trimmed by 2 bases and 9 bases, with 15 bases remaining between them. The CDR3 reads CASSVLGGDGEQFF. The DNA for the CDR3 is TGTGCCAGCAGCGTCCTAGGTGGTGACGGTGAGCAGTTCTTC.

This clone showed up just once. The sample holds other DNA sequences that translate to the same CDR3. The chain employs TRBV7-7 and TRBJ2-5; TRBD1 might be the D (6 bases). This CDR3 has 14 residues. Trimming removed 2 bases at V and 0 bases at J, with 7 bases between. Germline assignment: CDR1 SSHAT and CDR2 FNYEAQ (reference sequence). CDR3 in amino acids: CASSLRGNQETQYF. CDR3 DNA: TGTGCCAGCAGCTTAAGGGGGAACCAAGAGACCCAGTACTTC. Based on the CDR3 plus reference TRBV7-7 and TRBJ2-5, the full variable domain is GAGVSQSPRYKVTKRGQDVTLRCDPISSHATLYWYQQALGQGPEFLTYFNYEAQPDKSGLPSDRFSAERPEGSISTLTIQRTEQRDSAMYRCASSLRGNQETQYFGPGTRLLVL.

V is TRBV2 and J is TRBJ1-2, with 9 bases aligning to TRBD1. Per the germline V gene, CDR1 is SNHLY and CDR2 is FYNNEI. V lost 0 bases and J lost 2; bases outside the gene matches: 10. The CDR3 has 18 amino acids. The CDR3 DNA reads TGTGCCAGCAGTGAAGCGCTTCAGGGGACAGGGCAAAACTATGGCTACACCTTC. Amino acids: CASSEALQGTGQNYGYTF.

The chain is built from TRBV11-2 and TRBJ2-7, with D hard to call. Germline V gene sequence: CDR1 SGHAT, CDR2 FQNNGV. CDR3 length: 16 residues. The V and J ends lost 5 bases and 4 bases respectively, with 21 bases between them. The CDR3 here is CASSPVIRLGWYEQYF. The CDR3 DNA sequence: TGTGCCAGCAGCCCTGTTATCCGGCTAGGGTGGTACGAGCAGTACTTC.

Concerning this clone: A junction boundary mismatches the germline segment, possibly from a read error. The chain couples TRBV18 to TRBJ1-3; D perhaps matches TRBD1 (6 bases). The CDR3 is 16 residues long. CDR1 KGHSH and CDR2 LQKENI come from the germline V gene. The CDR3 here is CASSPLLGATGNTIYF. CDR3 coding DNA: TGTGCCAGCTCGCCACTTTTGGGGGCGACTGGAAACACCATATATTTT.

This chain connects TRBV10-2 to TRBJ2-7, with TRBD2 matching over 7 bases. V was pared by 3 bases and J by 3 bases, with 11 bases of the junction left unmatched. From germline, CDR1 is WSHSY and CDR2 SAAADI. CDR3 length: 16 residues. DNA for the CDR3: TGCGCCAGCAGTGACTCGGGGGGTGCCGGCGGCTACGAGCAGTACTTC. This encodes CASSDSGGAGGYEQYF.

The chain is built from TRBV27 and TRBJ2-7, with 7 bases identical to TRBD1. The CDR3 is 13 amino acids. The J segment lost 5 bases and the V segment lost 4 bases, leaving 5 bases of the junction unmatched. Germline values: CDR1 MNHEY, CDR2 SMNVEV (reference sequence). The CDR3 protein is CASSSLRGHEQYF. DNA for the CDR3: TGTGCCAGCAGTTCATTAAGGGGGCACGAGCAGTACTTC.

In the case of this clone: This CDR3 is also generated by other DNA sequences in the sample. V gene TRBV28 combines with J gene TRBJ1-2; no reliable D call. The V end lost 3 bases, the J end lost 2 bases, and 13 bases lay between the germline ends. This CDR3 spans 15 amino acids. Germline-derived CDR1 and CDR2 are MDHEN and SYDVKM. The CDR3: CASSLAGGPNYGYTF. The CDR3 nucleotides are TGTGCCAGCAGTTTGGCAGGAGGCCCCAACTATGGCTACACCTTC.

The CDR3 reads CASSQPTASPANYGYTF. CDR3 coding DNA: TGCGCCAGCAGCCAACCGACAGCGTCTCCAGCTAACTATGGCTACACCTTC. V and J are TRBV4-1 and TRBJ1-2, with D possibly matching TRBD1 (5 bases). V gave up 2 bases and J gave up 0 bases, with 16 bases separating them. This CDR3 has 17 residues. CDR1 and CDR2 from the germline V gene are MGHRA and YSYEKL.

The J gene is TRBJ1-1, the V gene TRBV5-1; D is uncertain. CDR3 size: 16 residues. Germline V gene sequence: CDR1 SGHRS, CDR2 YFSETQ. The ends were cut back, 1 base at V and 0 bases at J, with 13 bases in the middle. The CDR3 is CASSLLQLTLNTEAFF. The CDR3 DNA is TGCGCCAGCAGCTTGCTCCAACTAACCTTGAACACTGAAGCTTTCTTT. The whole variable domain, remainder taken from reference TRBV5-1 and TRBJ1-1, is KAGVTQTPRYLIKTRGQQVTLSCSPISGHRSVSWYQQTPGQGLQFLFEYFSETQRNKGNFPGRFSGRQFSNSRSEMNVSTLELGDSALYLCASSLLQLTLNTEAFFGQGTRLTVV.

This chain links TRBV19 with TRBJ1-3; no clear D gene. CDR3 size: 14 residues. Germline CDR1 LNHDA, CDR2 SQIVND (reference sequence). V was shortened by 7 bases and J by 0 bases, with 10 bases between the two germline ends. CDR3 in amino acids: CASTAGRSGNTIYF. In nucleotides, the CDR3 is TGTGCCAGTACCGCGGGCCGCTCTGGAAACACCATATATTTT.

In the case of this clone: Distinct nucleotide sequences in the sample also encode this CDR3. The V gene is TRBV7-2, the J gene TRBJ2-1; 9 bases line up with TRBD2. Trimming took 3 bases from V and 4 from J; bases not matched to a gene: 1. The CDR3 runs to 14 residues. From germline, CDR1 is SGHTA and CDR2 FQGNSA. The CDR3 protein is CASSLGLAYNEQFF. CDR3 DNA: TGTGCCAGCAGCTTGGGACTAGCATACAATGAGCAGTTCTTC. Looking up the rest from reference TRBV7-2 and TRBJ2-1 gives the full variable domain: GAGVSQSPSNKVTEKGKDVELRCDPISGHTALYWYRQSLGQGLEFLIYFQGNSAPDKSGLPSDRFSAERTGGSVSTLTIQRTQQEDSAVYLCASSLGLAYNEQFFGPGTRLTVL.

The chain recombines TRBV19 with TRBJ2-3; 10 nucleotides line up with TRBD2. The CDR3 runs to 16 residues. In germline, CDR1 is LNHDA, CDR2 SQIVND (reference sequence). After removal of 0 bases from V and 4 bases from J, the junction contained 4 bases not matched to a gene. The CDR3 reads CASSIDQREGPDTQYF. In DNA, the CDR3 is TGTGCCAGTAGTATAGATCAGCGGGAGGGCCCAGATACGCAGTATTTT.

About this clone itself: The identical CDR3 is also encoded by other nucleotide sequences in the sample. The CDR3 spells CASSLASGRGTDTQYF. CDR3 DNA: TGTGCCAGCAGTTTAGCTAGCGGGAGAGGAACAGATACGCAGTATTTT. V gene TRBV28 combines with J gene TRBJ2-3, with 10 bases matching TRBD2. This CDR3 region has 16 residues. With 2 bases clipped from V and 3 bases from J, the junction kept 5 bases outside the gene matches. The germline V gene encodes CDR1 MDHEN and CDR2 SYDVKM.

Worth noting for this clone: This sample also contains other DNA sequences that code for the same CDR3. This chain connects TRBV6-5 to TRBJ1-1, with D uncertain. Trimming pared 4 bases from V and 5 bases from J, leaving 11 bases between. CDR1 is MNHEY, CDR2 SVGAGI, per germline. The CDR3 is 13 amino acids. This CDR3 reads CASSSLGGTEAFF. Here the CDR3 DNA reads TGTGCCAGCAGTTCCCTCGGTGGGACTGAAGCTTTCTTT.

Remarks on this clone: The sample contains more than one DNA sequence encoding this CDR3. V is TRBV2 and J is TRBJ2-2; D remains unclear. In germline, CDR1 is SNHLY, CDR2 FYNNEI. This CDR3 is built from 16 residues. Trimming removed 2 bases from V and 2 bases from J, with 12 bases in between. In nucleotides, the CDR3 is TGTGCCAGCAGTGAACAAGGAACCAGTAACACCGGGGAGCTGTTTTTT. This sequence encodes CASSEQGTSNTGELFF. The whole variable domain, remainder taken from reference TRBV2 and TRBJ2-2, is EPEVTQTPSHQVTQMGQEVILRCVPISNHLYFYWYRQILGQKVEFLVSFYNNEISEKSEIFDDQFSVERPDGSNFTLKIRSTKLEDSAMYFCASSEQGTSNTGELFFGEGSRLTVL.

The J gene is TRBJ2-7, the V gene TRBV29-1; D might be TRBD2 (6 bases). The CDR3 is 13 residues long. Germline CDR1 and CDR2: SQVTM and ANQGSEA. With 6 bases removed from V and 6 bases from J, the gap between germline ends came to 18 bases. CDR3 bases: TGCAGCGTACACTTCGGAGGGACGGGCGAGCAGTACTTC. Its translation is CSVHFGGTGEQYF.

V is TRBV6-6 and J is TRBJ2-3; D not certain. CDR1 and CDR2 from the germline V gene are MNHNY and SVGAGI (reference sequence). The ends were cut back, 6 bases at V and 2 bases at J, with 9 bases in the middle. This CDR3 region has 13 residues. The CDR3 sequence: CASSLVITDTQYF. The CDR3 DNA follows: TGTGCCAGCAGCCTTGTCATCACAGATACGCAGTATTTT.

V gene TRBV2 combines with J gene TRBJ2-1; 7 bases fit TRBD1. This CDR3 is 14 amino acids long. Per the germline V gene, CDR1 is SNHLY and CDR2 is FYNNEI. J gave up 6 bases and V 9 bases, and 11 bases lay outside the gene matches. The CDR3 is CASLTGRLPNEQFF. For the CDR3, the DNA is TGTGCCAGTCTGACAGGGAGACTCCCCAATGAGCAGTTCTTC.

The chain couples TRBV9 to TRBJ1-3, with D unresolved. CDR1 is SGDLS and CDR2 is YYNGEE in the germline V gene. Trimming stripped 4 bases from V and 2 bases from J, with 16 bases between. The CDR3 extends over 16 amino acids. The CDR3 region is CASSPEDGTAGNTIYF. The CDR3 DNA follows: TGTGCCAGCAGCCCAGAGGACGGAACCGCTGGAAACACCATATATTTT.

On this clone itself: Other DNA sequences in this specimen translate into the identical CDR3. The V gene is TRBV6-5, the J gene TRBJ1-5, with D hard to call. The V end was cut by 0 bases, the J end by 1 base, with 7 bases between. Germline V gene data show CDR1 as MNHEY and CDR2 as SVGAGI. The CDR3 is 15 amino acids. CDR3 bases: TGTGCCAGCAGTTACTCGGGCCAGAGCAATCAGCCCCAGCATTTT. This encodes CASSYSGQSNQPQHF.

Remarks on this clone: This specimen includes other DNA sequences encoding the same CDR3. V and J are TRBV5-1 and TRBJ2-7; 12 bases are shared with TRBD2. The J segment lost 2 bases and the V segment lost 4 bases, leaving 1 base of the junction unmatched. Germline values: CDR1 SGHRS, CDR2 YFSETQ. The CDR3 is 14 residues long. CDR3 DNA sequence: TGCGCCAGCAGCCGACTAGCGGGAGCCTACGAGCAGTACTTC. It codes for CASSRLAGAYEQYF.

The chain employs TRBV9 and TRBJ1-2; 7 nucleotides agree with TRBD1. Trimming cost V 0 bases and J 9 bases; bases outside gene matches: 8. Germline loops: CDR1 SGDLS, CDR2 YYNGEE. CDR3 size: 14 residues. Written as DNA, the CDR3 is TGTGCCAGCAGCGTAGCTGGGACAGTAGGGCGCTACACCTTC. Its protein product is CASSVAGTVGRYTF. Together with reference TRBV9 and TRBJ1-2, the CDR3 gives the full variable domain: DSGVTQTPKHLITATGQRVTLRCSPRSGDLSVYWYQQSLDQGLQFLIQYYNGEERAKGNILERFSAQQFPDLHSELNLSSLELGDSALYFCASSVAGTVGRYTFGSGTRLTVV.

CDR3 amino acids: CASSPSGSGETQYF. The CDR3 nucleotides read TGTGCCAGCAGTCCAAGCGGGAGCGGTGAGACCCAGTACTTC. This chain connects TRBV28 to TRBJ2-5; 8 bases are shared with TRBD2. This CDR3 has 14 residues. V gave up 5 bases and J gave up 5 bases; unmatched junction bases: 7. Germline loops: CDR1 MDHEN, CDR2 SYDVKM.